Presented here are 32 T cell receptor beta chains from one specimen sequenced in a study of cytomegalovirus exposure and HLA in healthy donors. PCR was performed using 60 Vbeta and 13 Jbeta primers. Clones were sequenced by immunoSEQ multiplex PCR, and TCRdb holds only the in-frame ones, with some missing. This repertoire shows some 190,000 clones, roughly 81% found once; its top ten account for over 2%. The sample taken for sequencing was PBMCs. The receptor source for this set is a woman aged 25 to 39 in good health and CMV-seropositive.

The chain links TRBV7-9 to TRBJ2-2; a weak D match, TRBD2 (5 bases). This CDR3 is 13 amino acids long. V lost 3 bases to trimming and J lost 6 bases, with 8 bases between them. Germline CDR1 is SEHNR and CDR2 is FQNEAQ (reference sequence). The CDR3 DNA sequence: TGTGCCAGCAGCTTCGAGGGCCCCGGGGAGCTGTTTTTT. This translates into CASSFEGPGELFF.

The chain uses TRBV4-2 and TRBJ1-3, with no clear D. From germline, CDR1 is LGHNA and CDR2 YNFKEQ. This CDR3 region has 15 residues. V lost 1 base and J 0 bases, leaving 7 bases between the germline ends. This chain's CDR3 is CASSQVEYSGNTIYF. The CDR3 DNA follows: TGTGCCAGCAGCCAAGTCGAGTACTCTGGAAACACCATATATTTT.

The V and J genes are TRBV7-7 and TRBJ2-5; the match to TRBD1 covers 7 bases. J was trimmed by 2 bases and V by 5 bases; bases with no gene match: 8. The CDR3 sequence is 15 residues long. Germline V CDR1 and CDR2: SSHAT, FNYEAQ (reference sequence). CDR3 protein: CASSPQTGFQETQYF. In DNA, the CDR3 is TGTGCCAGCAGCCCGCAGACAGGGTTTCAAGAGACCCAGTACTTC. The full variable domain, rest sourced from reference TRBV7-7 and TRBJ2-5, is GAGVSQSPRYKVTKRGQDVTLRCDPISSHATLYWYQQALGQGPEFLTYFNYEAQPDKSGLPSDRFSAERPEGSISTLTIQRTEQRDSAMYRCASSPQTGFQETQYFGPGTRLLVL.

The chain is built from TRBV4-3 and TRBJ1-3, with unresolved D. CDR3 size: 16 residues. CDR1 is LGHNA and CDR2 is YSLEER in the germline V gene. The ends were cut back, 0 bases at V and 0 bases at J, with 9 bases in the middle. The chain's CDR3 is CASSQDLSGSGNTIYF. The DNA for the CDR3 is TGCGCCAGCAGCCAAGATTTGTCGGGCTCTGGAAACACCATATATTTT.

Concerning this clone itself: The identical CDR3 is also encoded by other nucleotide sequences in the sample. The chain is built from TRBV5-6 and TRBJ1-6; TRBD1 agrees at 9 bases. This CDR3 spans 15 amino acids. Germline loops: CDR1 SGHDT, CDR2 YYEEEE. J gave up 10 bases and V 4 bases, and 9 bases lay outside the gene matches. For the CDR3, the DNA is TGTGCCAGCAGCGGGACCGGACAGGGGATCTCACCCCTCCACTTT. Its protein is CASSGTGQGISPLHF.

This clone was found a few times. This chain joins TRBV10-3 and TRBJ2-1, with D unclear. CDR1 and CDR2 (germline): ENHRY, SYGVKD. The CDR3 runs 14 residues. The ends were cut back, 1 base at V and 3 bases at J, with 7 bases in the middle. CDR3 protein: CAISELHLYNEQFF. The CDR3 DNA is TGTGCCATCAGTGAGTTACACCTCTACAATGAGCAGTTCTTC.

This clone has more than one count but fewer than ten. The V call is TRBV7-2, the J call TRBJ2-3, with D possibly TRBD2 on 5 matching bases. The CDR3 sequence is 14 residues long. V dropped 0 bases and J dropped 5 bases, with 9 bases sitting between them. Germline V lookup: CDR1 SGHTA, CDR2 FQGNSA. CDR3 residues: CASSLASGEDTQYF. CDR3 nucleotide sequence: TGTGCCAGCAGCTTAGCGAGCGGCGAAGATACGCAGTATTTT.

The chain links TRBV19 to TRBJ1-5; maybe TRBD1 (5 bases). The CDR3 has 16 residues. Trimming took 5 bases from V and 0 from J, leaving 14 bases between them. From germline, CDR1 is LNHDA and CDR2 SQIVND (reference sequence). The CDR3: CASSSLDTYSNQPQHF. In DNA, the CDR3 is TGTGCCAGTAGTTCCTTGGACACGTATAGCAATCAGCCCCAGCATTTT.

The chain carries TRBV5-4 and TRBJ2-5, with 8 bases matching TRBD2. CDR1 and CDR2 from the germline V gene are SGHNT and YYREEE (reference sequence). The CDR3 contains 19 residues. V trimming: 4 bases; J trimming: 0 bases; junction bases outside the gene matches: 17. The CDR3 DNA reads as TGTGCCAGCAGCCCGGGAGGGCTAGCGGGTAGGGGGTACCAAGAGACCCAGTACTTC. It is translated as CASSPGGLAGRGYQETQYF.

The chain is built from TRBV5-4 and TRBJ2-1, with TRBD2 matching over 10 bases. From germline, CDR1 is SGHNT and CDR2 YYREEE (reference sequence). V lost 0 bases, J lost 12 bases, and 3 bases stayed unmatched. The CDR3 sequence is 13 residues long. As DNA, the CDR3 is TGTGCCAGCAGCTTGGGACTAGCGGGTATGCAGTTCTTC. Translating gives CASSLGLAGMQFF. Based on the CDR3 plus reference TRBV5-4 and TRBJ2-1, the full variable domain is ETGVTQSPTHLIKTRGQQVTLRCSSQSGHNTVSWYQQALGQGPQFIFQYYREEENGRGNFPPRFSGLQFPNYSSELNVNALELDDSALYLCASSLGLAGMQFFGPGTRLTVL.

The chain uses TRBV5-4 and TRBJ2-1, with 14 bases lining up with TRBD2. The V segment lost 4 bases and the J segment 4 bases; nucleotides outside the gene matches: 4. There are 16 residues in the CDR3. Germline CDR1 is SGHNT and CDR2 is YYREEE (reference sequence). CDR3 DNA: TGTGCCAGCAGCACGGGACTAGCGGGGGTTTACAATGAGCAGTTCTTC. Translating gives CASSTGLAGVYNEQFF.

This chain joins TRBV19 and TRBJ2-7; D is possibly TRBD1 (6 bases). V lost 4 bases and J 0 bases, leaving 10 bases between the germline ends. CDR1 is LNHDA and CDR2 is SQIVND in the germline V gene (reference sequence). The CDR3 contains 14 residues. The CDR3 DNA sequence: TGTGCCAGTAGTAAGGGGGTTACCTCCTACGAGCAGTACTTC. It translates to CASSKGVTSYEQYF.

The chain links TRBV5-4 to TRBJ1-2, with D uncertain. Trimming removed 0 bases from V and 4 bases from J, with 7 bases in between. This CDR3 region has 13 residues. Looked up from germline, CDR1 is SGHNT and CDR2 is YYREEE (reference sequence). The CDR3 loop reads CASSLEQFYGYTF. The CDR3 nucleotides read TGTGCCAGCAGCTTGGAACAGTTCTATGGCTACACCTTC.

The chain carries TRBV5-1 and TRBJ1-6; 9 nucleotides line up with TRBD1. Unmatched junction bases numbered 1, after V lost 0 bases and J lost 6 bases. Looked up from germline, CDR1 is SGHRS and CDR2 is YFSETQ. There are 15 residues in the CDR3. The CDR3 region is CASSLEDRGNSPLHF. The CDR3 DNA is TGCGCCAGCAGCTTGGAGGACAGGGGTAATTCACCCCTCCACTTT. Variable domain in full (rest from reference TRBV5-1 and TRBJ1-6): KAGVTQTPRYLIKTRGQQVTLSCSPISGHRSVSWYQQTPGQGLQFLFEYFSETQRNKGNFPGRFSGRQFSNSRSEMNVSTLELGDSALYLCASSLEDRGNSPLHFGNGTRLTVT.

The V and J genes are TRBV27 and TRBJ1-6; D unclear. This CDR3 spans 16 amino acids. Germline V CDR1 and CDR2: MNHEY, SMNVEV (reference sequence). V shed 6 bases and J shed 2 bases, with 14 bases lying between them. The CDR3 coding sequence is TGTGCCAGCAGCCAGTTTCAGGCAACCTATAATTCACCCCTCCACTTT. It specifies CASSQFQATYNSPLHF.

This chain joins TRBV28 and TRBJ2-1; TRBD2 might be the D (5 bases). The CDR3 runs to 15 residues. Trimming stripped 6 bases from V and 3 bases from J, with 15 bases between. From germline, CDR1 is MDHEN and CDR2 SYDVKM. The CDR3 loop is CASRPASEGYNEQFF. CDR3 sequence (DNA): TGTGCCAGCAGGCCGGCCTCAGAGGGCTACAATGAGCAGTTCTTC.

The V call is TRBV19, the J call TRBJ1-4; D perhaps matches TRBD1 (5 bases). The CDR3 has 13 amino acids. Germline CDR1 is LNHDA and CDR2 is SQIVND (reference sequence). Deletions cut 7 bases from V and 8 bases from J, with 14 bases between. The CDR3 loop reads CASTRTGVEKLFF. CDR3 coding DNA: TGTGCCAGTACCCGCACGGGGGTGGAAAAACTGTTTTTT.

The CDR3 DNA reads TGTGCCAGCAGTTTTTCAGGGGAGGGACAGCCCCAGCATTTT. Protein product: CASSFSGEGQPQHF. J is TRBJ1-5 and V is TRBV27, with D possibly TRBD1 on 6 matching bases. Trimming shortened V by 3 bases and J by 7 bases, and 13 bases separated the two germline ends. Germline CDR1 MNHEY, CDR2 SMNVEV (reference sequence). The CDR3 extends over 14 amino acids.

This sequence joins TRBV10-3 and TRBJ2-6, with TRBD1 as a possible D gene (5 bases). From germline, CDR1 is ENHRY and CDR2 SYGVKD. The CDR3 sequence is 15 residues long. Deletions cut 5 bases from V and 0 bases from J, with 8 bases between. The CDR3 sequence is CAISTDSSGANVLTF. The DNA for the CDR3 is TGTGCCATCAGTACAGACAGCTCTGGGGCCAACGTCCTGACTTTC.

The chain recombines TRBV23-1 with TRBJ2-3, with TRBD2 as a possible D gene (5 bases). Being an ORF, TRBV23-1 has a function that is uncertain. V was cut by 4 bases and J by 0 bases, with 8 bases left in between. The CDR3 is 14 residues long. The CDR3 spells CASSRTGSTDTQYF. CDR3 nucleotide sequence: TGCGCCAGCAGTCGTACGGGAAGCACAGATACGCAGTATTTT.

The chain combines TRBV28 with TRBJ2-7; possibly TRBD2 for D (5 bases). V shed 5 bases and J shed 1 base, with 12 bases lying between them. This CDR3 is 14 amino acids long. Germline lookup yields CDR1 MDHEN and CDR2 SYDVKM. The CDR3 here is CASSTTGSSYEQYF. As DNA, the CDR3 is TGTGCCAGCAGTACCACTGGGAGTTCCTACGAGCAGTACTTC.

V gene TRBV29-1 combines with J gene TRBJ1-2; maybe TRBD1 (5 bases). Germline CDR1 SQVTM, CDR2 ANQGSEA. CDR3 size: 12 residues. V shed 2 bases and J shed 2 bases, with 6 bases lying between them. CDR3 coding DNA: TGCAGCGTTGAAAAGGGGAACTATGGCTACACCTTC. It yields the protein CSVEKGNYGYTF.

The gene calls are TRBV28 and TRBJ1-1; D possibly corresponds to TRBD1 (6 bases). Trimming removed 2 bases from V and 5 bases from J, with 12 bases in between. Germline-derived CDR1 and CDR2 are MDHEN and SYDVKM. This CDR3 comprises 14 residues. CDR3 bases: TGTGCCAGCAGTTTACAGGCAGGGGCGACTGAAGCTTTCTTT. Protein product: CASSLQAGATEAFF.

CDR3 protein: CAITGSVRTGELFF. Written as DNA, the CDR3 is TGTGCCATCACGGGATCAGTAAGGACCGGGGAGCTGTTTTTT. The chain has TRBV10-3 and TRBJ2-2; tentatively, D is TRBD2 (5 bases). V was trimmed by 7 bases and J by 5 bases, leaving 14 bases between them. This CDR3 region has 14 residues. Germline V CDR1 and CDR2: ENHRY, SYGVKD.

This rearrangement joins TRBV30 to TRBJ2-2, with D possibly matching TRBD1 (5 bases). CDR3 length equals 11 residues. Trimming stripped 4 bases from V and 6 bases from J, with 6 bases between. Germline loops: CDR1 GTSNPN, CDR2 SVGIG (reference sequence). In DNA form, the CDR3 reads TGTGCCTGGAAAGGGGCCGGGGAGCTGTTTTTT. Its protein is CAWKGAGELFF.

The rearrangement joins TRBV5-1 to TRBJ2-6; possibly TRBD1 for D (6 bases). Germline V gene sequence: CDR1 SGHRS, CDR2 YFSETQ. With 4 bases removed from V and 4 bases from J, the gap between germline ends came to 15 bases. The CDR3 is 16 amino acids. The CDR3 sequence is CASSAATGPGANVLTF. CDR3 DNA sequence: TGCGCCAGCAGCGCAGCGACAGGTCCCGGGGCCAACGTCCTGACTTTC.

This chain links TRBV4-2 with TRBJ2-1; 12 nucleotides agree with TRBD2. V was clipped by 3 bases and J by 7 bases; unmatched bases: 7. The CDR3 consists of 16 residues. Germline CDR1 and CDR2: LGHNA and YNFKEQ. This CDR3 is CASSHPSGGALNEQFF. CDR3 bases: TGTGCCAGCAGCCACCCTAGCGGGGGGGCCTTGAATGAGCAGTTCTTC.

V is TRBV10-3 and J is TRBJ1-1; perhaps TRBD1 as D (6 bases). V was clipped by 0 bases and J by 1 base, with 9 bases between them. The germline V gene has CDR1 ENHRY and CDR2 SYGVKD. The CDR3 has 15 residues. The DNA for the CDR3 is TGTGCCATCAGTGAGTCGGAACAGGGGAACACTGAAGCTTTCTTT. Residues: CAISESEQGNTEAFF.

In DNA form, the CDR3 reads TGTGCCAGCAGTTTACTCCAGGGGGATGGCTACACCTTC. It translates to CASSLLQGDGYTF. The chain combines TRBV28 with TRBJ1-2, with 7 bases that match TRBD1. The CDR3 totals 13 residues. The germline gives CDR1 MDHEN, CDR2 SYDVKM. Germline trimming cut 2 bases from V and 6 bases from J; bases unmatched to any gene: 3.

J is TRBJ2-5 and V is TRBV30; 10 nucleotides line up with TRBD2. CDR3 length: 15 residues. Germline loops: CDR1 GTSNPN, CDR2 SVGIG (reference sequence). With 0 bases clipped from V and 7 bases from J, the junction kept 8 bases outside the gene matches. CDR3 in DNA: TGTGCCTGGAGTGTATCGAGCGGGAGGGTAGGGACCCAGTACTTC. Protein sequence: CAWSVSSGRVGTQYF.

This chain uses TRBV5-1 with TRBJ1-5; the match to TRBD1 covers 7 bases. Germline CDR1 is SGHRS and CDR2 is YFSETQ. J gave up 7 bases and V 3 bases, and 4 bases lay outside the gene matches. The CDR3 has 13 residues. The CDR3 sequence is CASSSRQGQPQHF. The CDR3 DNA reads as TGCGCCAGCAGCTCTCGACAGGGACAGCCCCAGCATTTT.

The CDR3 DNA is TGTGCCAGCAGCTACAGGTTCAATCAGCCCCAGCATTTT. Translated, it gives CASSYRFNQPQHF. The rearrangement joins TRBV7-8 to TRBJ1-5, with D possibly TRBD1 on 5 matching bases. There are 13 residues in the CDR3. V was clipped by 4 bases and J by 3 bases, with 7 bases between them. Looked up from germline, CDR1 is SGHVS and CDR2 is FQNEAQ.